Listed below are T cell receptor beta chains from one sample, sequenced in a study of blood T cell repertoires in COVID-19. The assay was immunoSEQ multiplex PCR, and TCRdb's table has in-frame clones only and misses some. The sample has 26,000 or so clones; 75% to 95% are singletons. Sequencing input: peripheral blood. The source is a human donor with active COVID-19. The donor label of this sample is uncertain. CDR3s include the opening cysteine and the closing phenylalanine or tryptophan. The order of the fields is clone size, D gene, J gene, CDR3 length, V gene, CDR3 DNA, CDR3 protein. D genes are given only for firm matches. Clone size is not always given. Where it is, it says once, few, many or a class for expanded clones.

. TRBD2 TRBJ2-3 15 TRBV9 TGTGCCAGCAGCGGTTGGGGGACTAGTCAAGATACGCAGTATTTT CASSGWGTSQDTQYF
. . TRBJ2-5 14 TRBV7-8 TGTGCCAGCAACCCAACTGGGCCCGCGGAGACCCAGTACTTC CASNPTGPAETQYF
. . TRBJ2-7 14 TRBV5-4 TGTGCCAGCAGCTTCGGACAAGGTAACTACGAGCAGTACTTC CASSFGQGNYEQYF
. TRBD2 TRBJ2-7 14 TRBV11-2 TGTGCCAGCAGCTTAGTAAGCGGGACCTACGAGCAGTACTTC CASSLVSGTYEQYF
. . TRBJ2-1 14 TRBV12-5 TGTGCTAGTGGGCAGGATGTTGCTACAGATGAGCAGTTCTTC CASGQDVATDEQFF
. . TRBJ1-1 16 TRBV6-7 TGTGCCACCACGGCTGAAGGGGCAGGGGTGAACACTGAAGCTTTCTTT CATTAEGAGVNTEAFF
. . TRBJ2-1 16 TRBV13 TGTGCCAGCAGCTCCCACCCCCGGGAGAGGGACAATGAGCAGTTCTTC CASSSHPRERDNEQFF
once TRBD1 TRBJ1-6 15 TRBV6-4 TGTGCCAGCGGCTCCGGGACAGGGGGGAATTCACCCCTCCACTTT CASGSGTGGNSPLHF
. . TRBJ1-1 13 TRBV12-3/TRBV12-4 TGTGCCAGCAGTTTAAGGGGTTTCACTGAAGCTTTCTTT CASSLRGFTEAFF
. TRBD1 TRBJ2-5 11 TRBV20-1 TGCAGTGCGAGGACAGGGGAGACCCAGTACTTC CSARTGETQYF
. . TRBJ1-4 17 TRBV15 TGTGCCACCAGCAGATCCTTGTCGGGGGAGGGTAATGAAAAACTGTTTTTT CATSRSLSGEGNEKLFF
. . TRBJ1-4 14 TRBV15 TGTGCCACCAGCAGCCAGGGGTTTAATGAAAAACTGTTTTTT CATSSQGFNEKLFF
. TRBD2 TRBJ2-4 18 TRBV7-8 TGTGCCAGCAGCAATCTAGCGGGGGGTCTTATAGCCAAAAACATTCAGTACTTC CASSNLAGGLIAKNIQYF
. . TRBJ2-3 14 TRBV7-2 TGTGCCAGCAGCCCCGGGACTCGGGCGGATACGCAGTATTTT CASSPGTRADTQYF
. . TRBJ1-6 15 TRBV27 TGTGCCAGCAGGGAGGTAGGGCCATATAATTCACCCCTCCACTTT CASREVGPYNSPLHF
. . TRBJ2-7 14 TRBV2 TGTGCCAGCAGGTCGGGGTCGCACTCCTACGAGCAGTACTTC CASRSGSHSYEQYF
. . TRBJ2-2 16 TRBV28 TGTGCCAGCAGTCGGACGGGACTCCGGAACACCGGGGAGCTGTTTTTT CASSRTGLRNTGELFF
. . TRBJ1-1 13 TRBV9 TGTGCCAGCAGCGTAGCAGGGTACGGTGAAGCTTTCTTT CASSVAGYGEAFF
. . TRBJ2-7 14 TRBV27 TGTGCCAGCAGTTTATACGGGGGCTCCTACGAGCAGTACTTC CASSLYGGSYEQYF
. . TRBJ2-7 12 TRBV13 TGTGCCAGCAGCAACAGGGTGGGGGAGCAGTACTTC CASSNRVGEQYF
. . TRBJ2-5 15 TRBV5-1 TGCGCCAGCAGCGCGGCAATAATTTTGCAAGAGACCCAGTACTTC CASSAAIILQETQYF
once TRBD1 TRBJ1-5 17 TRBV3-1/TRBV3-2 TGTGCCAGCAGCCCCTCGGGGACAGCCCTTAGCAATCAGCCCCAGCATTTT CASSPSGTALSNQPQHF
. . TRBJ1-1 15 TRBV7-9 TGTGCCAGCACCCCCACGGGGAGTCTGGGCACTGAAGCTTTCTTT CASTPTGSLGTEAFF
. TRBD2 TRBJ2-5 15 TRBV5-1 TGCGCCAGCAGTAAGGGCGGGGGGCCACGGGAGACCCAGTACTTC CASSKGGGPRETQYF
. TRBD1 TRBJ1-4 15 TRBV9 TGTGCCAGCAGCGTGACCGGGACAGACAATGAAAAACTGTTTTTT CASSVTGTDNEKLFF
. . TRBJ2-5 12 TRBV6-4 TGTGCCAGCAGCGGACAGAGAGAGACCCAGTACTTC CASSGQRETQYF
. . TRBJ1-2 17 TRBV7-8 TGTGCCAGCAGCTCCATGCCCGCGGGCTCGGGCGACTATGGCTACACCTTC CASSSMPAGSGDYGYTF
. . TRBJ2-7 15 TRBV3-1/TRBV3-2 TGTGCCAGCAGCCAAGAGGTAGTATTCCAGGGTGGGCAGTACTTC CASSQEVVFQGGQYF
. TRBD1 TRBJ2-7 15 TRBV27 TGTGCCAGCAGTTTATGGGGACAGGACTCCTACGAGCAGTACTTC CASSLWGQDSYEQYF
. TRBD1 TRBJ2-3 16 TRBV10-1 TGCGCCAGCAGTGGGAACCGGGACAGCTCGCCAGATACGCAGTATTTT CASSGNRDSSPDTQYF
. TRBD1 TRBJ2-2 15 TRBV7-8 TGTGCCAGCAGCCTCGACAGGGGGTTTACCGGGGAGCTGTTTTTT CASSLDRGFTGELFF
. TRBD2 TRBJ2-2 17 TRBV24-1 TGTGCCACCAGTGACTGGGGGGGGGAAGGGAACACCGGGGAGCTGTTTTTT CATSDWGGEGNTGELFF
medium-sized TRBD2 TRBJ2-7 15 TRBV18 TGTGCCAGCTCATACACTAGCGGTTACACCTACGAGCAGTACTTC CASSYTSGYTYEQYF
once TRBD2 TRBJ2-5 13 TRBV12-5 TGTGCTAGTGGTCCTAGCGGGGAGGAGACCCAGTACTTC CASGPSGEETQYF
. TRBD2 TRBJ2-5 16 TRBV5-1 TGCGCCAGCAGCTTGGCTCCGAGCGGGGATGTCAAGACCCAGTACTTC CASSLAPSGDVKTQYF
. . TRBJ1-6 16 TRBV9 TGTGCCAGCAGCGTAAGGGCAGGGGCTGATAATTCACCCCTCCACTTT CASSVRAGADNSPLHF
once . TRBJ2-3 17 TRBV4-2 TGTGCCAGCAGCCAACCACTGGGCGGGGGCGCGGGAGATACGCAGTATTTT CASSQPLGGGAGDTQYF
. . TRBJ2-7 11 TRBV10-3 TGTGCCATCAGTGACGGGGGGCGGCAGTACTTC CAISDGGRQYF
. . TRBJ2-3 14 TRBV18 TGTGCCAGCTCACAAAGGAGTAGCACAGATACGCAGTATTTT CASSQRSSTDTQYF
. TRBD2 TRBJ2-7 15 TRBV6-5 TGTGCCAGCAGTTCATTAGCGGGAGGGCCCTACGAGCAGTACTTC CASSSLAGGPYEQYF
. . TRBJ2-4 16 TRBV5-8 TGTGCCAGCAGCCTGGGTTGGGAGGCCGCCAAAAACATTCAGTACTTC CASSLGWEAAKNIQYF
. TRBD2 TRBJ2-2 18 TRBV7-3 TGTGCCAGCAGCTCCCCGACTAGCGGGAGGGCGAACACCGGGGAGCTGTTTTTT CASSSPTSGRANTGELFF
once TRBD1 TRBJ1-1 15 TRBV28 TGTGCCAGCAGTTTATCCGGGACAGGGAGGACTGAAGCTTTCTTT CASSLSGTGRTEAFF
once . TRBJ2-7 12 TRBV27 TGTGCCAGCAGTCCTCAGGGCAACGAGCAGTACTTC CASSPQGNEQYF
. . TRBJ1-6 16 TRBV7-9 TGTGCCAGCAGCCCAGCCCTCCGGACTTCGAGTTCACCCCTCCACTTT CASSPALRTSSSPLHF
. TRBD2 TRBJ2-7 15 TRBV7-3 TGTGCCAGCAGCTCGGCGGGAGGTCTCTCCTACGAGCAGTACTTC CASSSAGGLSYEQYF
. . TRBJ2-5 13 TRBV11-3 TGTGCCAGCAGCTCTCAGGGGATGGAGACCCAGTACTTC CASSSQGMETQYF
. . TRBJ2-1 15 TRBV3-1/TRBV3-2 TGTGCCAGCAGCCAGGCAGGGGCGGGTTTGGATGAGCAGTTCTTC CASSQAGAGLDEQFF
. TRBD2 TRBJ2-1 18 TRBV28 TGTGCCAGCAGTCTGTACAAGGGACTAGCGGGAGGTGGGAATGAGCAGTTCTTC CASSLYKGLAGGGNEQFF
. TRBD2 TRBJ2-6 19 TRBV3-1/TRBV3-2 TGTGCCAGCAGCCAAGATCGGAGCGGGGGGGCCATTGGGGCCAACGTCCTGACTTTC CASSQDRSGGAIGANVLTF
. . TRBJ2-1 15 TRBV27 TGTGCCAGCAGTTCCCTGAGCACGGCCTACAATGAGCAGTTCTTC CASSSLSTAYNEQFF
. . TRBJ2-5 14 TRBV12-2 TGTGCAAGTCGCTTAGGGACTAGATTCCGTGGTAAGTACTTC CASRLGTRFRGKYF
. . TRBJ2-7 14 TRBV11-3 TGTGCCAGCAGCCCCTCGCTCCAGTCCTACGAGCAGTACTTC CASSPSLQSYEQYF
. TRBD2 TRBJ2-7 14 TRBV18 TGTGCCAGCTCATTAGCGGGGGGATCCTACGAGCAGTACTTC CASSLAGGSYEQYF
once . TRBJ1-1 13 TRBV2 TGTGCCAGCAGTGAGTGGAGGGGCACTGAAGCTTTCTTT CASSEWRGTEAFF
. TRBD2 TRBJ2-7 15 TRBV7-3 TGTGCCAGCAGCCGAACCGGGACTAGCGGGTACGAGCAGTACTTC CASSRTGTSGYEQYF
. . TRBJ2-1 16 TRBV6-2/TRBV6-3 TGTGCCAGCAGTTACTCACGGGGGAGCTCCTACAATGAGCAGTTCTTC CASSYSRGSSYNEQFF
. TRBD1 TRBJ2-2 15 TRBV2 TGTGCCAGCAGTTGGGACAGGGTGAACACCGGGGAGCTGTTTTTT CASSWDRVNTGELFF
. TRBD1 TRBJ1-1 14 TRBV18 TGTGCCAGCTCACCAATCAGGGGGCGCGATGAAGCTTTCTTT CASSPIRGRDEAFF
. . TRBJ1-2 14 TRBV3-1/TRBV3-2 TGTGCCAGCAAAACGACAGAAACTAACTATGGCTACACCTTC CASKTTETNYGYTF